This TCR beta chain was identified during a study of low-dose radiotherapy and immunotherapy resistance in tumors. Study context: On a schedule of every two weeks, intravenous cyclophosphamide at a dose of 200 mg/m2 was delivered one day before each radiation and immunotherapy administration.

Amplification, which lasted approximately 20 PCR cycles, used a constant-region primer and V-primer adapter to amplify TCRs. TCRdb analysed the reads with MiXCR anew, one entry per CDR3 protein. The sample consists of roughly 48,000 distinct CDR3 sequences, 33% of them appearing once. Documented time point: after trial treatment. Stated treatment: LDRT plus nivolumab, ipilimumab, low-dose cyclophosphamide and aspirin (RACIN trial). The length of the CDR3 is 13 residues. From germline, CDR1 is SGHNT and CDR2 YYREEE (reference sequence). Trimming took off 4 bases at V and 4 bases at J, with 12 bases between the two ends.

The chain employs TRBV5-4 and TRBJ2-7; either TRBD1 or TRBD2 may supply D (5 bases each). The sample consisted of PBMCs, taken after low-dose radiotherapy plus immunotherapy. This clonotype originated in a male donor with rectosigmoid adenocarcinoma. In nucleotides, the CDR3 is TGTGCCAGCAGCACCGGGACCGGATACGAGCAGTACTTC. Translating gives CASSTGTGYEQYF.